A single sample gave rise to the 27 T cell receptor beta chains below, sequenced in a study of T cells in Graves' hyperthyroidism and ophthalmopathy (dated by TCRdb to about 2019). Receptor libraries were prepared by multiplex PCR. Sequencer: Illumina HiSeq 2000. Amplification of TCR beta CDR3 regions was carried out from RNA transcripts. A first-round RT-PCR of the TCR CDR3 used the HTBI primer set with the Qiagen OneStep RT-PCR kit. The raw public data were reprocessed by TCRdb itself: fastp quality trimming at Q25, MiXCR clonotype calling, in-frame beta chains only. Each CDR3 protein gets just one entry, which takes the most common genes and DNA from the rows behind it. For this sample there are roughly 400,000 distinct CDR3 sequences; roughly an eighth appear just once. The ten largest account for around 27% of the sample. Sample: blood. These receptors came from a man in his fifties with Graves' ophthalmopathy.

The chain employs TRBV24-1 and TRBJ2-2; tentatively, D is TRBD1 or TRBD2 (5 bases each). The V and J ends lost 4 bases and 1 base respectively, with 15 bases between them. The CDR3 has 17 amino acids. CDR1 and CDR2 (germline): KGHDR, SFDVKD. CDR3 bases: TGTGCCACCAGTGAACGACCGGGACGGCGGAACACCGGGGAGCTGTTTTTT. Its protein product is CATSERPGRRNTGELFF.

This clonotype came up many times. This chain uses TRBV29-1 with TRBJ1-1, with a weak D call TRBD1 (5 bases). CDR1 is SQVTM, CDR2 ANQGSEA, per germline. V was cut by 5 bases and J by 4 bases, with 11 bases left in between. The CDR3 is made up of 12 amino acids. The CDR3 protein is CSVRLGGTEAFF. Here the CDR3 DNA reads TGCAGCGTTCGGCTTGGGGGCACTGAAGCTTTCTTT.

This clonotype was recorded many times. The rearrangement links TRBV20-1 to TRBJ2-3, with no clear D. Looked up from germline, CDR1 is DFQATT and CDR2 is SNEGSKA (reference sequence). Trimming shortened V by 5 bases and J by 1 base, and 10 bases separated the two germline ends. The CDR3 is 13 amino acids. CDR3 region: CSAFLGGTDTQYF. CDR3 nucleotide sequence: TGCAGTGCTTTCCTGGGCGGCACAGATACGCAGTATTTT.

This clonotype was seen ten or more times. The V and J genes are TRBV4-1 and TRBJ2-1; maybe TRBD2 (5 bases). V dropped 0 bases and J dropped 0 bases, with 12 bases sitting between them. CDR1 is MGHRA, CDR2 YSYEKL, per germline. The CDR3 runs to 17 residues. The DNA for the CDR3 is TGCGCCAGCAGCCAAGACCCAAGCGGAAGCTCCTACAATGAGCAGTTCTTC. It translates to CASSQDPSGSSYNEQFF.

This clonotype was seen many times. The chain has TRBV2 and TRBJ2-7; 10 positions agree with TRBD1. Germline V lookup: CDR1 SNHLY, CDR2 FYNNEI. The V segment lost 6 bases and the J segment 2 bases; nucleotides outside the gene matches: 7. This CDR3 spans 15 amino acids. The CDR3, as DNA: TGTGCCAGCAGCCGTCGGACAGGGGGGACCTACGAGCAGTACTTC. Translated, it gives CASSRRTGGTYEQYF.

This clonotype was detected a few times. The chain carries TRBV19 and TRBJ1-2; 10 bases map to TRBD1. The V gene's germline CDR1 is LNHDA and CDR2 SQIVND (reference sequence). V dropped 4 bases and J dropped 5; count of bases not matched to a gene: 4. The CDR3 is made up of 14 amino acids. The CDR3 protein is CASSRTGGRYGYTF. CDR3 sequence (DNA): TGTGCCAGTAGTAGGACAGGGGGAAGGTATGGCTACACCTTC.

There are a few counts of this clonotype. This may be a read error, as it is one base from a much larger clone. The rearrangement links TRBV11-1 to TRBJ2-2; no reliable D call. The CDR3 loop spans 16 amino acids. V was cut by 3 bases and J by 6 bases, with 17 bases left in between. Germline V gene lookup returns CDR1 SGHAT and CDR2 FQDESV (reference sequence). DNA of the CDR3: TGTGCCAGCAGCTTGGAAGGGCCCCTGACTCCCGGGGAGCTGTTTTTT. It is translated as CASSLEGPLTPGELFF.

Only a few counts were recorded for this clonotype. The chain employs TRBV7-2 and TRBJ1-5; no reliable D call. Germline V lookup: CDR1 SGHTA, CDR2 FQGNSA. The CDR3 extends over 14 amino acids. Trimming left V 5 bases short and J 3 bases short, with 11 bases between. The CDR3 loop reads CASSQRTLNQPQHF. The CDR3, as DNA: TGTGCCAGCAGCCAGAGGACTCTCAATCAGCCCCAGCATTTT.

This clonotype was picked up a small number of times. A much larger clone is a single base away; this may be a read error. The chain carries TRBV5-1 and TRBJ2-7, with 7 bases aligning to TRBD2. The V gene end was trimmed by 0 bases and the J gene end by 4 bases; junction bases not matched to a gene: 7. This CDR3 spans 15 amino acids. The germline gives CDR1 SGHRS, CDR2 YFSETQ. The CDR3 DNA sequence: TGCGCCAGCAGCTTGGCGCCCGGGGGGTGTTACGAGCAGTACTTC. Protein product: CASSLAPGGCYEQYF.

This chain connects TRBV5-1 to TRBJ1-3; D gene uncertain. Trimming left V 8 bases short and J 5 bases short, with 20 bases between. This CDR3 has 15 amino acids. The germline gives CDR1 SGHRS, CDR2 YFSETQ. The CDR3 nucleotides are TGCGCCAGTAGTAGATCCGGACGAGAGCGAAACACCATATATTTT. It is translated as CASSRSGRERNTIYF.

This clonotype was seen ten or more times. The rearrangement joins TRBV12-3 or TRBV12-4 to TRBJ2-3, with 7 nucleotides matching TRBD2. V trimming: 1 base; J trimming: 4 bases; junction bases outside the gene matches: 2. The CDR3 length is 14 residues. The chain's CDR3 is CASSLDSGSDTQYF. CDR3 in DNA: TGTGCCAGCAGTTTAGATAGCGGGTCAGATACGCAGTATTTT.

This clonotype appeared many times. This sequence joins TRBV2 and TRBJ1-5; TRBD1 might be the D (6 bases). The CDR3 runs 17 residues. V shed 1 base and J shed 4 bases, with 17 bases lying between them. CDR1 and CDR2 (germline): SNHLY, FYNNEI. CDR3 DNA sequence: TGTGCCAGCAGTGAAGGATTCAGGGGAATAGGAAATCAGCCCCAGCATTTT. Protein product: CASSEGFRGIGNQPQHF.

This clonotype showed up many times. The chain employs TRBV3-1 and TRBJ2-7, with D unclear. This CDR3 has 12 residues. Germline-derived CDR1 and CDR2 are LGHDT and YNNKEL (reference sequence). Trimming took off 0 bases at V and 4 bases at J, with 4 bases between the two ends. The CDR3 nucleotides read TGTGCCAGCAGCCAAGACAGTTACGAGCAGTACTTC. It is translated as CASSQDSYEQYF.

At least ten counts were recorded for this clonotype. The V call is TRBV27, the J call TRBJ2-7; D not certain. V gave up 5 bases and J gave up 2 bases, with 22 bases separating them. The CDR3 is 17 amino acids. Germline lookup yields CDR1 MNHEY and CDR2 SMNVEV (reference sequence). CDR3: CASSPLNRYGPTYEQYF. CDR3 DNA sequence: TGTGCCAGCAGTCCTCTAAACCGCTACGGGCCAACCTACGAGCAGTACTTC.

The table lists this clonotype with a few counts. CDR3 nucleotides: TGCGCCAGCAGTATCCGGGACAGGGCCTTTGGCGGGGAGCTGTTTTTT. Residues: CASSIRDRAFGGELFF. The rearrangement uses TRBV5-1 and TRBJ2-2, with 9 bases identical to TRBD1. Germline CDR1 SGHRS, CDR2 YFSETQ. The trim removed 5 bases at V and 7 bases at J, leaving 12 bases unmatched. CDR3 length equals 16 residues.

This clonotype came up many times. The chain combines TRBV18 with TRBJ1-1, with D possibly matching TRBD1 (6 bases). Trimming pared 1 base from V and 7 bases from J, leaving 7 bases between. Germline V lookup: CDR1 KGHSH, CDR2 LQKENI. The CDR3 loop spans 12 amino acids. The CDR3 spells CASSPQGVEAFF. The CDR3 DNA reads TGTGCCAGCTCACCACAGGGGGTTGAAGCTTTCTTT.

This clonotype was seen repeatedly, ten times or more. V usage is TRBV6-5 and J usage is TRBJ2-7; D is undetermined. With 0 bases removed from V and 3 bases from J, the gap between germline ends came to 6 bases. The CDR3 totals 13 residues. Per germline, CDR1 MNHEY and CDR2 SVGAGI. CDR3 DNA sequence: TGTGCCAGCAGTTACTCTGAACGCTACGAGCAGTACTTC. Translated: CASSYSERYEQYF.

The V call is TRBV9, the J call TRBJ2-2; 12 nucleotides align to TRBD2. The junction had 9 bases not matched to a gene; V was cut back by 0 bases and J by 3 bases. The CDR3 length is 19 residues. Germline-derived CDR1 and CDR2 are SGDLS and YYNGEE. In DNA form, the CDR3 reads TGTGCCAGCAGCGTAGAAGGGACTAGCGGGCTTAAGGACACCGGGGAGCTGTTTTTT. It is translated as CASSVEGTSGLKDTGELFF.

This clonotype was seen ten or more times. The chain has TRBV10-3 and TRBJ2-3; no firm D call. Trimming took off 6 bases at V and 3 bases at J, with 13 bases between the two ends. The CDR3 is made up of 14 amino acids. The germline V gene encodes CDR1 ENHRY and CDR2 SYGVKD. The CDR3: CAIRLTSVTDTQYF. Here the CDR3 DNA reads TGTGCCATCAGGCTGACCTCGGTGACAGATACGCAGTATTTT.

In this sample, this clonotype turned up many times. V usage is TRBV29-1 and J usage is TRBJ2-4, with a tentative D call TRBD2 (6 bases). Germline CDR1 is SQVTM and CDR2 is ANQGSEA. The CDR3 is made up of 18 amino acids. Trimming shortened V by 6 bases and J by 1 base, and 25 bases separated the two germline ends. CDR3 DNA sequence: TGCAGCGTCGCCGGCCCACGGGACTCCCCTCGGGCCAAAAACATTCAGTACTTC. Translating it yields CSVAGPRDSPRAKNIQYF.

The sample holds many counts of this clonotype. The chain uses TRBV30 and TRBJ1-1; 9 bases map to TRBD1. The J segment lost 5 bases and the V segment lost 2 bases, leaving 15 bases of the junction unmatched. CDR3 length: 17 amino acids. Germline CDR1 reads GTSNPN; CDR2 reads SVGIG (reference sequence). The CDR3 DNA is TGTGCCTGGAGTTTCCTCGGACAGGGGACGTATCGGACTGAAGCTTTCTTT. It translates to CAWSFLGQGTYRTEAFF. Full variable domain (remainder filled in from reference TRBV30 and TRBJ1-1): SQTIHQWPATLVQPVGSPLSLECTVEGTSNPNLYWYRQAAGRGLQLLFYSVGIGQISSEVPQNLSASRPQDRQFILSSKKLLLSDSGFYLCAWSFLGQGTYRTEAFFGQGTRLTVV.

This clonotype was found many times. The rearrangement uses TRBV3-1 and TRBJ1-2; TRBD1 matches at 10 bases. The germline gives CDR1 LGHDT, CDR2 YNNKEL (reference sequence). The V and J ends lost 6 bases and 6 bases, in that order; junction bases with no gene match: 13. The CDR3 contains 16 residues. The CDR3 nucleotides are TGTGCCAGCAGTTCGGGTTTGGGACAGGGGAAGAATGGCTACACCTTC. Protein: CASSSGLGQGKNGYTF.

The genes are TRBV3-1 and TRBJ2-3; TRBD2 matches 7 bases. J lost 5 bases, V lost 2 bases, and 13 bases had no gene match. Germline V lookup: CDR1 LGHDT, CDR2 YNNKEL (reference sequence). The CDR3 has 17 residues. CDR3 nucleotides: TGTGCCAGCAGCCAACGACTAGCCTCGGGCACCATAGATACGCAGTATTTT. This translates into CASSQRLASGTIDTQYF.

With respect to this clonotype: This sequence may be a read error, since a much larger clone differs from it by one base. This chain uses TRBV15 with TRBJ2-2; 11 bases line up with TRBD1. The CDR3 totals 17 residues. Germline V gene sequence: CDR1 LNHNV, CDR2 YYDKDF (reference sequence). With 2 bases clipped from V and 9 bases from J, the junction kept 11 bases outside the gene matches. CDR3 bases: TGTGCCACCAGCAGAACTGGACAGGGGGCGCCCTCCCGGGAGCTGTTTTTT. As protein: CATSRTGQGAPSRELFF.

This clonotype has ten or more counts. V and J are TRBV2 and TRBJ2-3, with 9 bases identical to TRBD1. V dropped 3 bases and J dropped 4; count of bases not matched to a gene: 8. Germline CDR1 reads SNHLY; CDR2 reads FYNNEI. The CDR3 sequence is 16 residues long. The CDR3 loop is CASSDPGQGFADTQYF. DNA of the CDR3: TGTGCCAGCAGTGACCCGGGACAGGGATTTGCAGATACGCAGTATTTT. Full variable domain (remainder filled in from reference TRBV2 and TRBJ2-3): EPEVTQTPSHQVTQMGQEVILRCVPISNHLYFYWYRQILGQKVEFLVSFYNNEISEKSEIFDDQFSVERPDGSNFTLKIRSTKLEDSAMYFCASSDPGQGFADTQYFGPGTRLTVL.

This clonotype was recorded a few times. CDR3 nucleotides: TGTGCCACCAGCAGAGTTGGGGTAGAGACCCAGTACTTC. Protein sequence: CATSRVGVETQYF. The chain couples TRBV15 to TRBJ2-5, with D unclear. V was clipped by 1 base and J by 4 bases, with 7 bases between them. Germline V gene data show CDR1 as LNHNV and CDR2 as YYDKDF (reference sequence). The length of the CDR3 is 13 residues.

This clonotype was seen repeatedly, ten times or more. The CDR3 reads CSARTGPAPEAFF. As DNA, the CDR3 is TGCAGTGCTCGGACAGGACCCGCGCCTGAAGCTTTCTTT. The chain uses TRBV20-1 and TRBJ1-1; TRBD1 aligns across 7 bases. Germline assignment: CDR1 DFQATT and CDR2 SNEGSKA (reference sequence). This CDR3 spans 13 amino acids. J was trimmed by 6 bases and V by 5 bases; bases with no gene match: 9.